The entry that follows covers one TCR beta chain sequence. TCRdb's copy holds only in-frame clones and misses some; the assay was immunoSEQ multiplex PCR. The profile shows hundreds of thousands of clones, approximately 88% of them singletons. V dropped 11 bases and J dropped 4 bases, with 9 bases sitting between them. Looked up from germline, CDR1 is MNHEY and CDR2 is SMNVEV (reference sequence). The CDR3 runs 11 residues. This record comes from a study of blood T cell repertoires in COVID-19. The clonotype originates from a woman aged 30 to 39 with COVID-19, enrolled during active disease. The sequenced material came from peripheral blood. The chain employs TRBV27 and TRBJ1-5; D is undetermined. The CDR3 reads CAVGKNQPQHF. The CDR3, as DNA: TGTGCCGTCGGGAAGAATCAGCCCCAGCATTTT.